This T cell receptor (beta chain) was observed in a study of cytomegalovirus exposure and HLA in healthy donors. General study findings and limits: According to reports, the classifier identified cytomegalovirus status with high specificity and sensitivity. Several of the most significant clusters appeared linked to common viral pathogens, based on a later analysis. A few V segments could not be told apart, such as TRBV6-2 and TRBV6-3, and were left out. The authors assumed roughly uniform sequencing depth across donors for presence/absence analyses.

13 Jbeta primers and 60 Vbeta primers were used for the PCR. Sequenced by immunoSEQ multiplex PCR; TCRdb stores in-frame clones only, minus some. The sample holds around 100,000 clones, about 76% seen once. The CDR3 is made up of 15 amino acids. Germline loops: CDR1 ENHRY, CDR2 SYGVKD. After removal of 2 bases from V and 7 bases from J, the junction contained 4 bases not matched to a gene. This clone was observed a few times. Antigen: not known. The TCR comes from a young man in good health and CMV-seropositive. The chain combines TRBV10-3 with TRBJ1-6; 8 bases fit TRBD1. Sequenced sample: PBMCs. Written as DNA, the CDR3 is TGTGCCATCAGTGAGGCCCGGACAGGGAATTCACCCCTCCACTTT. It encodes CAISEARTGNSPLHF.